This T cell receptor beta chain stems from a study of OX40 agonist ivuxolimab in advanced cancers. Profiling relied on immunoSEQ multiplex PCR, and the TCRdb table lists in-frame clones only, not all of them. The table includes around 48,000 clones, around 84% detected once. The clonotype was recovered from an adult with an advanced solid tumor such as melanoma, head and neck, liver or kidney cancer. The sequencing used CD4+ or CD8+ T cells sorted from blood, collected in a trial of the OX40 agonist ivuxolimab.

The CDR3: CASSGLMDSTDTQYF. The DNA of the CDR3 is TGTGCCAGCAGCGGGTTAATGGATAGCACAGATACGCAGTATTTT. The chain carries TRBV9 and TRBJ2-3; no firm D call. The length of the CDR3 is 15 residues. V was clipped by 3 bases and J by 0 bases, with 11 bases between them. Looked up from germline, CDR1 is SGDLS and CDR2 is YYNGEE.